A single sample gave rise to the 2 T cell receptor beta chains below, sequenced in a study of tissue T cells after allogeneic stem cell transplantation. Assay used: immunoSEQ multiplex PCR; TCRdb lists only in-frame clones, some missing. The repertoire consists of about 4,300 clones, with approximately 66% occurring once and the leading ten covering approximately 6.9%. Sample: left colon tissue, taken at autopsy. The receptors shown here come from an older male donor with lung cancer.

This chain links TRBV6-5 with TRBJ1-1; possible D gene TRBD1, 6 bases. The CDR3 has 14 amino acids. Looked up from germline, CDR1 is MNHEY and CDR2 is SVGAGI. V lost 7 bases, J lost 7 bases, and 19 bases lay in between. Here the CDR3 DNA reads TGTGCCAGCATCGACCCCGGGGGCAAGAGTGAAGCTTTCTTT. It translates to CASIDPGGKSEAFF.

This chain joins TRBV5-6 and TRBJ1-4; 8 bases line up with TRBD1. The trim removed 2 bases at V and 8 bases at J, leaving 5 bases unmatched. The CDR3 has 14 amino acids. Germline CDR1 is SGHDT and CDR2 is YYEEEE. The CDR3 region has the DNA TGTGCCAGCAGCTTTGGACAGGGAAGGGAAAAACTGTTTTTT. Translating gives CASSFGQGREKLFF.